The clone carrying this TCR beta chain was found a few times. Its antigen is not known. This sample stems from a study of beta chain features in type 1 diabetes. TCRB transcripts that were expressed got sequenced, as all of the isolated RNA had been reverse transcribed. Using immunoSEQ multiplex PCR, the repertoire was profiled, and TCRdb retains in-frame clones only, with some absent. The table includes some 150,000 clones, around 10% detected once. Sorted populations all had greater than 95% purity. Study results and limitations: No resolution was reached here on whether HLA type influences TCRB rearrangement.

The TCR comes from a man younger than 35 in good health. The sequencing sample was made of central memory CD4+ T cells from blood.

The CDR3 spells CASSLGTGVGNIQYF. Written as DNA, the CDR3 is TGTGCCAGCAGCTTAGGTACCGGGGTAGGGAACATTCAGTACTTC. The genes are TRBV11-2 and TRBJ2-4; TRBD2 might be the D (5 bases). This CDR3 has 15 residues. Germline loops: CDR1 SGHAT, CDR2 FQNNGV. V lost 1 base and J lost 7, with 14 bases in between. The complete variable domain, with remaining parts taken from reference TRBV11-2 and TRBJ2-4, reads EAGVAQSPRYKIIEKRQSVAFWCNPISGHATLYWYQQILGQGPKLLIQFQNNGVVDDSQLPKDRFSAERLKGVDSTLKIQPAKLEDSAVYLCASSLGTGVGNIQYFGAGTRLSVL.